These 8 T cell receptor beta chains came from one sample sequenced in a study of T cell responses to AZD1222 COVID-19 vaccine. Assay used: immunoSEQ multiplex PCR; TCRdb lists only in-frame clones, some missing. The sample contains 150,000 to 200,000 clones, 75% to 90% of which appear only once. The source material was peripheral blood, sampled on day 0 of AZD1222 vaccination. The receptor set was obtained from an adult in good health.

Regarding this clone: Other DNA sequences within the sample encode an identical CDR3. This chain uses TRBV12-3 or TRBV12-4 with TRBJ2-7; maybe TRBD1 (5 bases). The CDR3 has 11 amino acids. V was shortened by 5 bases and J by 4 bases, with 6 bases between the two germline ends. The CDR3 reads CASSRQYEQYF. The CDR3 DNA follows: TGTGCCAGCAGTCGACAGTACGAGCAGTACTTC.

This clone was seen once. V and J are TRBV14 and TRBJ2-5; TRBD1 agrees at 9 bases. J lost 4 bases, V lost 0 bases, and 3 bases had no gene match. From germline, CDR1 is SGHDN and CDR2 FVKESK. This CDR3 region has 15 residues. CDR3 coding DNA: TGTGCCAGCAGCCAAGAACAGGGGGCCTCAGAGACCCAGTACTTC. This sequence encodes CASSQEQGASETQYF.

This rearrangement joins TRBV30 to TRBJ1-5, with D maybe TRBD1 (5 bases). Germline V lookup: CDR1 GTSNPN, CDR2 SVGIG (reference sequence). The CDR3 is 12 residues long. Between the trimmed V and J ends, which lost 5 bases and 3 bases, there was a span of 8 bases. Written as DNA, the CDR3 is TGTGCCTGGGGGACCTTCAATCAGCCCCAGCATTTT. Translating it yields CAWGTFNQPQHF.

The V call is TRBV10-1, the J call TRBJ1-3, with unresolved D. This CDR3 contains 15 residues. V lost 0 bases and J 3 bases, leaving 9 bases between the germline ends. Germline V gene lookup returns CDR1 WNHNN and CDR2 SYGVQD (reference sequence). The CDR3 sequence is CASSESGGIGNTIYF. DNA of the CDR3: TGCGCCAGCAGTGAGTCCGGAGGGATTGGAAACACCATATATTTT.

This clone occurred once. The chain joins TRBV5-8 to TRBJ1-4; D is ambiguous. V dropped 1 base and J dropped 7 bases, with 14 bases sitting between them. The CDR3 is 15 amino acids. Germline CDR1 is SGHTS and CDR2 is YDEGEE. This CDR3 is CASSLSAPWGEKLFF. The CDR3 DNA reads as TGTGCCAGCAGCTTGAGTGCGCCGTGGGGTGAAAAACTGTTTTTT.

This clone appeared once. CDR3 bases: TGTGCCAGCAGCGTAGATGGGAGTCCTCGGGAGCAGTACTTC. This codes for CASSVDGSPREQYF. The chain has TRBV9 and TRBJ2-7, with a possible D match to TRBD2 (5 bases). CDR3 length: 14 residues. Per the germline V gene, CDR1 is SGDLS and CDR2 is YYNGEE. Trimming cost V 0 bases and J 7 bases, with 14 bases left between them.

V gene TRBV28 combines with J gene TRBJ2-7, with D possibly TRBD2 on 6 matching bases. Germline V CDR1 and CDR2: MDHEN, SYDVKM. CDR3 length: 15 residues. With 6 bases removed from V and 4 bases from J, the gap between germline ends came to 19 bases. The CDR3: CASSSAELARYEQYF. The CDR3 coding sequence is TGTGCCAGCAGCAGCGCCGAGCTAGCGAGGTACGAGCAGTACTTC. Full variable domain (rest looked up from reference TRBV28 and TRBJ2-7): DVKVTQSSRYLVKRTGEKVFLECVQDMDHENMFWYRQDPGLGLRLIYFSYDVKMKEKGDIPEGYSVSREKKERFSLILESASTNQTSMYLCASSSAELARYEQYFGPGTRLTVT.

V gene TRBV7-2 combines with J gene TRBJ2-7; D is possibly TRBD1 or TRBD2 (5 bases each). Germline CDR1 SGHTA, CDR2 FQGNSA. This CDR3 contains 13 residues. The ends were cut back, 6 bases at V and 0 bases at J, with 9 bases in the middle. The CDR3 DNA is TGTGCCAGCAGGGGGGTCGGCTCCTACGAGCAGTACTTC. This gives the protein CASRGVGSYEQYF.